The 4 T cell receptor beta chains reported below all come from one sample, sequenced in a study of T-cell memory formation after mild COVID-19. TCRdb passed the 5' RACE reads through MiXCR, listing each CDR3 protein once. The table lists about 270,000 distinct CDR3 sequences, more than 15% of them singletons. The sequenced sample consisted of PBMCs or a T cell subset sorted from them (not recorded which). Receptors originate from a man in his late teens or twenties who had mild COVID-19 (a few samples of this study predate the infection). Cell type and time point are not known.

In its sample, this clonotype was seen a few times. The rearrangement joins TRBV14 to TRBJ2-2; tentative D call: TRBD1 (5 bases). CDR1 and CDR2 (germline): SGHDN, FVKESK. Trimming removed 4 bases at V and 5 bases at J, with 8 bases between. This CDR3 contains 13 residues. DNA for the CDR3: TGTGCCAGCAGCCGCGCAGGGACCGGGGAGCTGTTTTTT. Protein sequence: CASSRAGTGELFF.

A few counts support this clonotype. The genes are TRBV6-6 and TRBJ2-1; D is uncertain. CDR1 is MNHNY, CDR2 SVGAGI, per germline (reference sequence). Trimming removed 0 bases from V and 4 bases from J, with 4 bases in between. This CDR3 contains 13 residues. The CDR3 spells CASSYSIYNEQFF. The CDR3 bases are TGTGCCAGCAGTTACTCTATATACAATGAGCAGTTCTTC.

The CDR3 sequence: CASSLRPAGDTVGELFF. DNA of the CDR3: TGCGCCAGCAGCTTGAGGCCAGCGGGGGATACCGTAGGGGAGCTGTTTTTT. The gene calls are TRBV5-1 and TRBJ2-2, with 8 bases that match TRBD2. The germline V gene has CDR1 SGHRS and CDR2 YFSETQ. The junction had 13 bases not matched to a gene; V was cut back by 1 base and J by 8 bases. This CDR3 is built from 17 residues. Complete variable domain (other parts from reference TRBV5-1 and TRBJ2-2): KAGVTQTPRYLIKTRGQQVTLSCSPISGHRSVSWYQQTPGQGLQFLFEYFSETQRNKGNFPGRFSGRQFSNSRSEMNVSTLELGDSALYLCASSLRPAGDTVGELFFGEGSRLTVL.

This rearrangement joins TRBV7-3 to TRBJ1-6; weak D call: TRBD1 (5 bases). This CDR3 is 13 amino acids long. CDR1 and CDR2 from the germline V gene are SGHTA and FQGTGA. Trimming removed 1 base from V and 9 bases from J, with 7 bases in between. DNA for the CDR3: TGTGCCAGCAGCTTAATCGGGGGTTCACCCCTCCACTTT. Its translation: CASSLIGGSPLHF.